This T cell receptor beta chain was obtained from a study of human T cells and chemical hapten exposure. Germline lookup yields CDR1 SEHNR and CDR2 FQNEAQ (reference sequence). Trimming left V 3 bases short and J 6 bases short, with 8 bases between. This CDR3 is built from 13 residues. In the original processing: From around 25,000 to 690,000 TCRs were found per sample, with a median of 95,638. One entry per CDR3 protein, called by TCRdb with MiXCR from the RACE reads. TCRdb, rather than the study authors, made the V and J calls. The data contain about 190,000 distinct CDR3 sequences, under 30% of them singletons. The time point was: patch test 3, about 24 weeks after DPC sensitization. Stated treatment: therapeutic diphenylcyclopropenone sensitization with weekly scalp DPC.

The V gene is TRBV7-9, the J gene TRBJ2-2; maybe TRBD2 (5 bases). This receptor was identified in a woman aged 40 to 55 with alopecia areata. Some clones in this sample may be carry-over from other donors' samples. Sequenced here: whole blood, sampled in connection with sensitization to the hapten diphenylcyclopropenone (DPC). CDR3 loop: CASSFAGAGELFF. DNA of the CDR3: TGTGCCAGCAGCTTTGCCGGGGCCGGGGAGCTGTTTTTT.